This T cell receptor (beta chain) was documented in a study of T-cell memory formation after mild COVID-19. In the study overall: Largely donor-specific TCR clusters were found. Regarding the study as a whole: Contracting clones from day 15 to 85 had balanced CD4/CD8; later expanders favoured CD4+. Contracting CD4+ clones sat mainly in CM and EM; CD8+ in EMRA. The appearance of some responding clones in pre-infection memory suggested that cross-reactive memory joined.

Notes on this clonotype: Its antigen remains unidentified.

TCRdb re-derived calls from the 5' RACE reads in MiXCR, one entry per CDR3 protein. The sample holds 150,000 to 200,000 distinct CDR3 sequences, about a fifth seen once. Material: PBMCs or a T cell subset sorted from them (not recorded which). The receptor's source is an adult woman who had mild COVID-19 (a few samples of this study predate the infection). Cell type and time point are not known.

The chain's CDR3 is CASSDTGQNTGELFF. The CDR3 coding sequence is TGTGCCAGCAGCGATACAGGGCAGAACACCGGGGAGCTGTTTTTT. This chain uses TRBV9 with TRBJ2-2; D may be TRBD1 (6 bases). Looked up from germline, CDR1 is SGDLS and CDR2 is YYNGEE. The CDR3 has 15 residues. Trimming removed 3 bases from V and 1 base from J, with 10 bases in between.